The 7 T cell receptor beta chains listed next were all sequenced from one sample in a study of blood T cell repertoires in COVID-19. Sequencing used immunoSEQ multiplex PCR; TCRdb keeps in-frame clones, though not all of them. The sample yields about 200,000 clones, 70% to 90% seen once. Source material: peripheral blood. These receptors were taken from a man aged 55-75 years with active or convalescent COVID-19.

The V call is TRBV2, the J call TRBJ1-5, with D maybe TRBD1 (5 bases). Germline V lookup: CDR1 SNHLY, CDR2 FYNNEI. The CDR3 contains 13 residues. Trimming stripped 6 bases from V and 7 bases from J, with 13 bases between. The CDR3 protein is CASSKSGWQPQHF. As DNA, the CDR3 is TGTGCCAGCAGCAAGTCAGGGTGGCAGCCCCAGCATTTT.

The chain recombines TRBV27 with TRBJ1-1; D possibly corresponds to TRBD1 (5 bases). V lost 7 bases, J lost 8 bases, and 17 bases lay in between. Germline V gene data show CDR1 as MNHEY and CDR2 as SMNVEV (reference sequence). The CDR3 has 13 amino acids. CDR3 bases: TGTGCCAGCACCACCTGGGGGGTCCCCGAAGCTTTCTTT. This codes for CASTTWGVPEAFF.

The genes are TRBV11-2 and TRBJ2-7, with 11 bases lining up with TRBD1. J lost 12 bases, V lost 5 bases, and 6 bases had no gene match. Per the germline V gene, CDR1 is SGHAT and CDR2 is FQNNGV. The CDR3 covers 12 residues. The CDR3: CASSERDRGRYF. The CDR3 DNA is TGTGCCAGCAGCGAAAGGGACAGGGGGAGGTACTTC.

The chain uses TRBV24-1 and TRBJ2-7; 11 nucleotides line up with TRBD2. This CDR3 is 15 amino acids long. After removal of 4 bases from V and 2 bases from J, the junction contained 3 bases not matched to a gene. Germline loops: CDR1 KGHDR, CDR2 SFDVKD. CDR3 coding DNA: TGTGCCACCAGTGACCCGACTAGCGGGGCCTACGAGCAGTACTTC. Translated: CATSDPTSGAYEQYF.

The rearrangement links TRBV2 to TRBJ1-5; TRBD1 matches at 8 bases. The CDR3 runs 17 residues. CDR1 and CDR2 (germline): SNHLY, FYNNEI. Germline trimming cut 1 base from V and 3 bases from J; bases unmatched to any gene: 8. This chain's CDR3 is CASSEGPGQALNQPQHF. The CDR3 DNA reads TGTGCCAGCAGTGAAGGGCCGGGACAGGCACTCAATCAGCCCCAGCATTTT.

The chain employs TRBV19 and TRBJ1-2; D is possibly TRBD1 (5 bases). CDR3 length: 12 residues. Per the germline V gene, CDR1 is LNHDA and CDR2 is SQIVND (reference sequence). V was cut by 9 bases and J by 4 bases, with 12 bases left in between. The CDR3 DNA reads as TGTGCCAGCAAGGGGTTCGGCTATGGCTACACCTTC. This translates into CASKGFGYGYTF.

The chain uses TRBV7-9 and TRBJ1-2; no definite D call. The CDR3 has 13 amino acids. The V gene's germline CDR1 is SEHNR and CDR2 FQNEAQ (reference sequence). Trimming took off 1 base at V and 7 bases at J, with 10 bases between the two ends. The CDR3 region is CASSLESGIGYTF. CDR3 nucleotide sequence: TGTGCCAGCAGCTTAGAATCAGGTATTGGCTACACCTTC. Filled out from reference TRBV7-9 and TRBJ1-2, the complete variable domain reads DTGVSQNPRHKITKRGQNVTFRCDPISEHNRLYWYRQTLGQGPEFLTYFQNEAQLEKSRLLSDRFSAERPKGSFSTLEIQRTEQGDSAMYLCASSLESGIGYTFGSGTRLTVV.